Listed below are T cell receptor beta chains from one sample, sequenced in a study of T cells after yellow fever vaccination. MiXCR, applied by TCRdb to the 5' RACE reads, yields one record per CDR3 protein. The data show about 330,000 distinct CDR3 sequences, with 4.1% seen just once and 20% to 25% held by the top ten. Here the sequenced sample was PBMCs, taken 5 days after the yellow fever booster vaccination. The receptors originated from a man younger than 35 who received the YFV17D yellow fever vaccine. CDR3s include the opening cysteine and the closing phenylalanine or tryptophan. The order of the fields is CDR3 length, D gene, clone size, J gene, V gene, CDR3 DNA, CDR3 protein. A D gene is named only where the DNA matches it firmly. Some rows have no size entry. The others give once, few or many, or a class for an expanded clone.

15	NA	few	TRBJ1-2	TRBV5-1	TGCGCCAGCAGCTTCGGCGGGGTTGGGAGCTATGGCTACACCTTC	CASSFGGVGSYGYTF
15	NA	NA	TRBJ1-1	TRBV4-3	TGCGCCAGCAGCCAGATGAGCACGGGGGACACTGAAGCTTTCTTT	CASSQMSTGDTEAFF
19	TRBD1	few	TRBJ2-7	TRBV7-3	TGTGCCAGCAGCCCAGACAGGGTTCGCGCGCCTAGGCCGTGTGACGAGCAGTACTTC	CASSPDRVRAPRPCDEQYF
15	NA	many	TRBJ2-3	TRBV11-2	TGTGCCAGCAATTATGGGGGGGCTGGCGGAGATACGCAGTATTTT	CASNYGGAGGDTQYF
14	NA	many	TRBJ2-3	TRBV4-3	TGCGCCAGCAGCCAGGGAAGTGTGGCGGATACGCAGTATTTT	CASSQGSVADTQYF
17	NA	few	TRBJ2-6	TRBV7-7	TGTGCCAGCAGCCCGGGACCGCGACTCTCTGGGGCCAACGTCCTGACTTTC	CASSPGPRLSGANVLTF
11	NA	few	TRBJ2-1	TRBV7-9	TGTGCCAGCAGCTTAGAATGGGAGCAGTTCTTC	CASSLEWEQFF
15	NA	few	TRBJ2-5	TRBV5-1	TGCGCCAGCAGCCCTCCGGTTGCTAGTATAAAGACCCAGTACTTC	CASSPPVASIKTQYF
14	TRBD1	NA	TRBJ2-5	TRBV5-5	TGTGCCAGCAGCTTTACAGGGGATCTGGAGACCCAGTACTTC	CASSFTGDLETQYF
16	TRBD2	many	TRBJ2-7	TRBV4-2	TGTGCCAGCAGCCAAGCCGTAGCGGGGGGGCCCAACGAGCAGTACTTC	CASSQAVAGGPNEQYF
18	TRBD2	many	TRBJ2-3	TRBV10-3	TGTGCCATCAGTGCCGGGACTAGCGGGGGGGCCCCATCAGATACGCAGTATTTT	CAISAGTSGGAPSDTQYF
14	NA	many	TRBJ2-5	TRBV7-2	TGTGCCAGCAGCCTCGGACTGGCCCAAGAGACCCAGTACTTC	CASSLGLAQETQYF
18	TRBD2	NA	TRBJ2-5	TRBV20-1	TGCAGTGCTAGAGTCCCTAGCGGGGGGGGATGGCGCCAAGAGACCCAGTACTTC	CSARVPSGGGWRQETQYF
15	NA	few	TRBJ1-5	TRBV19	TGTGCCAGTAGTATAGGAGTCTTCAAAAATCAGCCCCAGCATTTT	CASSIGVFKNQPQHF
14	NA	NA	TRBJ2-7	TRBV7-9	TGTGCCAGCAGCTTACGCAGGGGAGGCTACGAGCAGTACTTC	CASSLRRGGYEQYF
12	NA	many	TRBJ2-5	TRBV20-1	TGCAGTGCTCCACTGTTCCAAGAGACCCAGTACTTC	CSAPLFQETQYF
15	NA	few	TRBJ1-1	TRBV7-8	TGTGCCAGCAGCTCGCTAAGTGGGGCGAACACTGAAGCTTTCTTT	CASSSLSGANTEAFF
13	NA	many	TRBJ1-5	TRBV3-1	TGTGCCAGCAGCCAAGCCCAGGGGCAGCCCCAGCATTTT	CASSQAQGQPQHF
12	NA	many	TRBJ2-5	TRBV4-2	TGTGCCAGCAGCCAAGAGGCAGAGACCCAGTACTTC	CASSQEAETQYF
17	TRBD1	many	TRBJ2-3	TRBV12-3/TRBV12-4	TGTGCCAGCACCCTCCCCCGCGGACAGGGTAATACAGATACGCAGTATTTT	CASTLPRGQGNTDTQYF
13	NA	NA	TRBJ2-7	TRBV7-3	TGTGCCAGCAGCTTAAGGGCTAACTACGAGCAGTACTTC	CASSLRANYEQYF
14	NA	many	TRBJ1-1	TRBV3-1	TGTGCCAGCAGCTTAAATTTGGGGGGCACTGAAGCTTTCTTT	CASSLNLGGTEAFF
18	TRBD2	many	TRBJ2-2	TRBV6-2/TRBV6-3	TGTGCCAGCAGTCCCGGCGGGCTAGCGGGGGCGAACACCGGGGAGCTGTTTTTT	CASSPGGLAGANTGELFF
14	NA	few	TRBJ2-2	TRBV27	TGTGCCAGCAGTTTATCGTCGTATGCCGGGGAGCTGTTTTTT	CASSLSSYAGELFF
18	TRBD2	few	TRBJ2-2	TRBV27	TGTGCCAGCAGTTTATTCGCCGGACTAGCGGGCTTCACCGGGGAGCTGTTTTTT	CASSLFAGLAGFTGELFF
14	NA	few	TRBJ1-1	TRBV7-2	TGTGCCAGCAGCGTAAACAGGGTGAACACTGAAGCTTTCTTT	CASSVNRVNTEAFF
16	NA	NA	TRBJ1-6	TRBV7-2	TGTGCCAGCAGCTTACGCAGTGGGGCCTATAATTCACCCCTCCACTTT	CASSLRSGAYNSPLHF
14	NA	NA	TRBJ1-5	TRBV28	TGTGCCAGCAGTGGCCGGTGGAGCAATCAGCCCCAGCATTTT	CASSGRWSNQPQHF
11	NA	NA	TRBJ1-1	TRBV9	TGTGCCAGCGGGGATTCGGCTGAAGCTTTCTTT	CASGDSAEAFF
15	NA	few	TRBJ1-2	TRBV4-2	TGTGCCAGCAGCCAAGAGGCAGGGGTCAACTATGGCTACACCTTC	CASSQEAGVNYGYTF
14	TRBD1	few	TRBJ1-5	TRBV7-6	TGTGCCAGCAGCTTAGGGACAGGGTTACAGCCCCAGCATTTT	CASSLGTGLQPQHF
15	TRBD2	few	TRBJ2-1	TRBV24-1	TGTGCCACCAGTGATCCCGGGACTAGCGGCAATGAGCAGTTCTTC	CATSDPGTSGNEQFF
16	NA	many	TRBJ2-2	TRBV6-6	TGTGCCAGCAGTTTCCCAGGCAGGGTGGGCACCGGGGAGCTGTTTTTT	CASSFPGRVGTGELFF
12	NA	many	TRBJ2-7	TRBV29-1	TGCAGCGTTGGGGCAGACCGCTACGAGCAGTACTTC	CSVGADRYEQYF
16	NA	NA	TRBJ2-6	TRBV5-4	TGTGCCAGCAGCGCATTCGCTCAGTCTGGGGCCAACGTCCTGACTTTC	CASSAFAQSGANVLTF
15	TRBD1	once	TRBJ1-2	TRBV7-6	TGTGCCAGCAGCGGCGGGACAGGGCTTTCCTATGGCTACACCTTC	CASSGGTGLSYGYTF
17	NA	few	TRBJ2-2	TRBV5-1	TGCGCCAGCAGCTCCGCGCCTGGAGGTGCGGGGACCGGGGAGCTGTTTTTT	CASSSAPGGAGTGELFF
16	TRBD1	NA	TRBJ2-2	TRBV4-2	TGTGCCAGCAGCCCTCCGGGACAGGGGAACACCGGGGAGCTGTTTTTT	CASSPPGQGNTGELFF
15	TRBD2	few	TRBJ2-3	TRBV6-6	TGTGCCAGCAGTTGGGGACTAGCGGGTGGAGATACGCAGTATTTT	CASSWGLAGGDTQYF
14	NA	NA	TRBJ2-4	TRBV7-2	TGTGCCAGCAGCTTTCAGGGTTTTCGGGACATTCAGTACTTC	CASSFQGFRDIQYF
17	NA	few	TRBJ1-6	TRBV12-3/TRBV12-4	TGTGCCAGCAGTTTCTCGGTAGGGAGGAACTATAATTCACCCCTCCACTTT	CASSFSVGRNYNSPLHF
16	NA	few	TRBJ2-7	TRBV24-1	TGTGCCACCAGTGACCCTCGGTGGGCCAGAGGCTACGAGCAGTACTTC	CATSDPRWARGYEQYF
16	NA	many	TRBJ1-4	TRBV5-1	TGCGCCAGCAGCCTTGGCGCCGGGCGGACTAATGAAAAACTGTTTTTT	CASSLGAGRTNEKLFF
14	NA	few	TRBJ2-1	TRBV5-1	TGCGCCAGCAAACCCAGGGTTTTCTCGAATGAGCAGTTCTTC	CASKPRVFSNEQFF
16	NA	few	TRBJ2-3	TRBV4-3	TGCGCCAGCAGCCAAGATCAAGGGGGACTCACAGATACGCAGTATTTT	CASSQDQGGLTDTQYF